These 19 T cell receptor beta chains were sequenced from one sample in a study of early T cells in non-severe SARS-CoV-2 infection. TCRdb reprocessed the 5' RACE reads with MiXCR, giving one entry per CDR3 protein. The sample contains about 99,000 distinct CDR3 sequences, approximately 15% of which appear only once. Material: whole blood. Every receptor here comes from an adult who was a healthcare worker with PCR-confirmed SARS-CoV-2 infection or an uninfected control (not recorded which).

V is TRBV20-1 and J is TRBJ2-3; weak D call: TRBD2 (6 bases). Germline lookup yields CDR1 DFQATT and CDR2 SNEGSKA (reference sequence). The CDR3 length is 15 residues. Trimming removed 5 bases at V and 2 bases at J, with 17 bases between. CDR3 in amino acids: CSAEPRRGITDTQYF. The CDR3 coding sequence is TGCAGTGCTGAACCCAGGCGGGGCATCACAGATACGCAGTATTTT.

This clonotype turned up a few times. This chain uses TRBV7-6 with TRBJ2-3, with a tentative D call TRBD1 (6 bases). Germline V gene data show CDR1 as SGHVS and CDR2 as FNYEAQ. V lost 3 bases to trimming and J lost 0 bases, with 13 bases between them. The CDR3 totals 16 residues. CDR3 region: CASSFSDRPSTDTQYF. For the CDR3, the DNA is TGTGCCAGCAGCTTTTCTGACAGGCCAAGCACAGATACGCAGTATTTT.

This clonotype has a handful of counts. This chain connects TRBV5-4 to TRBJ1-1; D is perhaps TRBD1 (6 bases). Germline V CDR1 and CDR2: SGHNT, YYREEE (reference sequence). The CDR3 covers 14 residues. V lost 0 bases and J 3 bases, leaving 9 bases between the germline ends. CDR3 residues: CASSLGAGDTEAFF. The CDR3 nucleotides are TGTGCCAGCAGCTTGGGCGCAGGGGACACTGAAGCTTTCTTT.

As regards this clonotype: The germline gene is not matched at one end of the junction; a read error may be the cause. The chain carries TRBV12-3 or TRBV12-4 and TRBJ1-1; D unclear. The CDR3 has 14 residues. The CDR3 is CPSSPGTVYTEAFF. DNA of the CDR3: TGTCCCAGCAGCCCGGGTACTGTTTACACTGAAGCTTTCTTT.

Regarding this clonotype: At one boundary the junction diverges from the germline segment, which might be a read error. The chain carries TRBV6-1 and TRBJ2-7, with 11 bases aligning to TRBD2. In germline, CDR1 is MNHNS, CDR2 SASEGT. The CDR3 length is 16 residues. In nucleotides, the CDR3 is TGTGCCAGCAGTGAAAGACTAGCGGGACCGACCTACGAGGAGTACTTC. It is translated as CASSERLAGPTYEEYF.

This clonotype came up a few times. This rearrangement joins TRBV6-6 to TRBJ2-4, with D maybe TRBD1 (5 bases). The CDR3 totals 12 residues. In germline, CDR1 is MNHNY, CDR2 SVGAGI (reference sequence). Deletions cut 10 bases from V and 3 bases from J, with 10 bases between. CDR3 region: CATRTHKNIQYF. The CDR3 DNA reads TGTGCCACACGGACACACAAAAACATTCAGTACTTC.

This clonotype was counted between two and nine times. This rearrangement joins TRBV12-3 or TRBV12-4 to TRBJ2-7; D may be TRBD2 (5 bases). This CDR3 contains 13 residues. Trimming shortened V by 3 bases and J by 4 bases, and 10 bases separated the two germline ends. The CDR3 DNA follows: TGTGCCAGCAGTTTGCGGGCGAATTACGAGCAGTACTTC. Translated, it gives CASSLRANYEQYF.

The chain is built from TRBV11-2 and TRBJ1-5, with D possibly matching TRBD1 (5 bases). CDR3 length equals 15 residues. V lost 5 bases and J lost 6, with 17 bases in between. Germline V lookup: CDR1 SGHAT, CDR2 FQNNGV. Here the CDR3 DNA reads TGTGCCAGCAGCCCCTCGGGCAGGGAGGGTCAGCCCCAGCATTTT. The encoded protein is CASSPSGREGQPQHF.

A word on this clonotype: This may come from a read error, since a much larger clone is one base off. The rearrangement links TRBV7-2 to TRBJ2-4, with 8 bases aligning to TRBD2. This CDR3 is built from 19 residues. Looked up from germline, CDR1 is SGHTA and CDR2 is FQGNSA. CDR3 amino acids: CVSSLAEGPAGVAKNIQYF. CDR3 nucleotides: TGTGTCAGCAGCTTAGCTGAGGGTCCAGCGGGGGTGGCCAAAAACATTCAGTACTTC.

Within the sample, this clonotype is medium-sized. The gene calls are TRBV6-2 or TRBV6-3 and TRBJ1-1; D ambiguous. V dropped 3 bases and J dropped 4 bases, with 12 bases sitting between them. Germline V CDR1 and CDR2: MNHEY, SVGEGT. This CDR3 is built from 14 residues. CDR3 protein: CASSYVAAATEAFF. DNA of the CDR3: TGTGCCAGCAGTTATGTGGCGGCCGCCACTGAAGCTTTCTTT.

The V call is TRBV18, the J call TRBJ2-7; tentatively, D is TRBD2 (6 bases). Trimming stripped 3 bases from V and 5 bases from J, with 8 bases between. The length of the CDR3 is 12 residues. Germline values: CDR1 KGHSH, CDR2 LQKENI. The CDR3 spells CASSPGGDEQYF. The CDR3 nucleotides read TGTGCCAGCTCACCCGGGGGAGACGAGCAGTACTTC. The full variable domain, its missing parts supplied by reference TRBV18 and TRBJ2-7, is NAGVMQNPRHLVRRRGQEARLRCSPMKGHSHVYWYRQLPEEGLKFMVYLQKENIIDESGMPKERFSAEFPKEGPSILRIQQVVRGDSAAYFCASSPGGDEQYFGPGTRLTVT.

This clonotype was detected only a few times. The genes are TRBV29-1 and TRBJ2-7; TRBD1 or TRBD2 may be the D gene (6 bases each). The CDR3 extends over 15 amino acids. Trimming took off 7 bases at V and 0 bases at J, with 19 bases between the two ends. The germline CDR1 and CDR2 sequences are SQVTM and ANQGSEA. The CDR3 reads CSAEGGYGNSYEQYF. The CDR3 nucleotides are TGCAGCGCCGAGGGGGGTTATGGAAACTCCTACGAGCAGTACTTC.

This clonotype was seen a few times. The rearrangement links TRBV12-3 or TRBV12-4 to TRBJ2-2; possible D gene TRBD2, 6 bases. This CDR3 is 18 amino acids long. Between the trimmed V and J ends, which lost 1 base and 1 base, there was a span of 16 bases. The CDR3 reads CASSLGDSTPKNTGELFF. The CDR3 DNA reads as TGTGCCAGCAGTTTAGGGGACTCTACCCCTAAGAACACCGGGGAGCTGTTTTTT.

This clonotype appeared a few times. The chain joins TRBV5-1 to TRBJ1-4; D uncertain. This CDR3 contains 16 residues. The germline CDR1 and CDR2 sequences are SGHRS and YFSETQ. The V end was cut by 0 bases, the J end by 5 bases, with 14 bases between. The CDR3 loop is CASSLDGSRWNEKLFF. The CDR3 nucleotides are TGCGCCAGCAGCTTGGATGGGTCGCGCTGGAATGAAAAACTGTTTTTT.

The rearrangement joins TRBV6-4 to TRBJ2-3; 8 positions agree with TRBD2. This CDR3 comprises 16 residues. Germline V gene data show CDR1 as MRHNA and CDR2 as SNTAGT. V dropped 0 bases and J dropped 4; count of bases not matched to a gene: 6. The chain's CDR3 is CASSDSSGSGADTQYF. CDR3 in DNA: TGTGCCAGCAGTGACTCGAGCGGGAGCGGGGCAGATACGCAGTATTTT.

The CDR3 coding sequence is TGCAGCTCCAGGGAGAACGGCGTAAGTGGCTACACCTTC. Residues: CSSRENGVSGYTF. The chain carries TRBV29-1 and TRBJ1-2; TRBD1 is a possible D gene (5 bases). The CDR3 consists of 13 residues. CDR1 is SQVTM, CDR2 ANQGSEA, per germline. Trimming pared 8 bases from V and 7 bases from J, leaving 20 bases between.

This clonotype was detected a few times. The chain is built from TRBV10-3 and TRBJ2-3; D is unclear. The CDR3 totals 17 residues. The germline V and J ends were trimmed by 5 bases and 2 bases, with 20 bases remaining between them. Germline lookup yields CDR1 ENHRY and CDR2 SYGVKD. CDR3 sequence (DNA): TGTGCCATCAGTCCGAGCCGGGCCGTTTCCTCCACAGATACGCAGTATTTT. Translated, it gives CAISPSRAVSSTDTQYF.

The chain carries TRBV6-2 or TRBV6-3 and TRBJ1-5; D is possibly TRBD1 (5 bases). The CDR3 is 14 amino acids. CDR1 MNHEY and CDR2 SVGEGT come from the germline V gene. V lost 5 bases, J lost 4 bases, and 12 bases lay in between. Here the CDR3 DNA reads TGTGCCAGCAGTGAGGCGGGGCGGAATCAGCCCCAGCATTTT. This translates into CASSEAGRNQPQHF.

The table lists this clonotype with a few counts. This chain connects TRBV28 to TRBJ2-6, with D perhaps TRBD1 or TRBD2 (5 bases each). The CDR3 length is 13 residues. With 5 bases removed from V and 10 bases from J, the gap between germline ends came to 12 bases. Germline CDR1 reads MDHEN; CDR2 reads SYDVKM. CDR3 DNA sequence: TGTGCCAGCAGTACCGGGACGAGGAACGTCCTGACTTTC. Its protein product is CASSTGTRNVLTF.